This T cell receptor (beta chain) is from a study of human T cells and chemical hapten exposure. General study results and limits: The number of TCRs over 1 in 1000 frequency stayed unchanged after DPC.

In the authors' workflow: A per-sample median of about 100,000 TCRs was observed, with counts ranging from roughly 23,224 to 700,000. TCRdb called the RACE reads again in MiXCR, with one record for every CDR3 protein. TCRdb, not the authors, supplied the V and J calls. The sample includes some 300,000 distinct CDR3 sequences, 5.5% seen only once; the top ten take around 8.8%. Described time point: pre-sensitization, week 0. Regarding treatment: therapeutic diphenylcyclopropenone sensitization with weekly scalp DPC. The study drew its donors from alopecia patients who were 18 to 70 years old and suitable for DPC. Trimming stripped 4 bases from V and 10 bases from J, with 9 bases between. The CDR3 totals 11 residues. This clonotype was seen many times. Its antigen is unidentified.

V usage is TRBV12-3 or TRBV12-4 and J usage is TRBJ2-3; the D is unclear. Source: whole blood, taken in connection with sensitization to the hapten diphenylcyclopropenone (DPC). This receptor was identified in a woman aged 18-29 years with alopecia areata. Some clones in this sample may be carry-over from other donors' samples. The CDR3 here is CASSSLLSQYF. CDR3 bases: TGTGCCAGCAGTTCGCTGTTGTCGCAGTATTTT.